A single sample is the source of the 29 T cell receptor beta chains below, sequenced in a study of T cell responses to AZD1222 COVID-19 vaccine. Using immunoSEQ multiplex PCR, the repertoire was profiled, and TCRdb retains in-frame clones only, with some absent. The data show tens of thousands of clones, 90% seen once. This specimen was peripheral blood, taken on day 0 of AZD1222 vaccination. The origin of the receptors is an adult in good health.

V is TRBV5-1 and J is TRBJ1-1, with D uncertain. There are 11 residues in the CDR3. Trimming left V 0 bases short and J 10 bases short, with 7 bases between. Germline CDR1 SGHRS, CDR2 YFSETQ. The CDR3 loop reads CASSLGEGAFF. For the CDR3, the DNA is TGCGCCAGCAGCTTGGGGGAGGGAGCTTTCTTT.

The chain combines TRBV29-1 with TRBJ1-2; D perhaps matches TRBD1 (6 bases). Trimming took 4 bases from V and 3 from J, leaving 9 bases between them. Germline V gives CDR1 SQVTM, CDR2 ANQGSEA. The CDR3 totals 12 residues. For the CDR3, the DNA is TGCAGCGTTGTGAGGGGGGACTATGGCTACACCTTC. It yields the protein CSVVRGDYGYTF.

The chain is built from TRBV3-1 (or the pseudogene TRBV3-2) and TRBJ1-2; 7 nucleotides line up with TRBD1. This CDR3 contains 14 residues. V gave up 4 bases and J gave up 4 bases; unmatched junction bases: 6. Germline CDR1 and CDR2: LGHDT and YNNKEL (reference sequence). CDR3 protein: CASSPGQEFYGYTF. The CDR3 DNA sequence: TGTGCCAGCAGCCCCGGACAGGAGTTCTATGGCTACACCTTC.

The chain is built from TRBV7-3 and TRBJ2-5, with TRBD2 as a possible D gene (5 bases). The germline gives CDR1 SGHTA, CDR2 FQGTGA. V lost 5 bases and J 5 bases, leaving 15 bases between the germline ends. CDR3 length: 14 amino acids. CDR3 protein: CASSPLEGDETQYF. The CDR3 DNA is TGTGCCAGCAGCCCTCTTGAGGGCGACGAGACCCAGTACTTC.

This rearrangement joins TRBV5-1 to TRBJ2-3, with 7 bases matching TRBD1. CDR1 is SGHRS and CDR2 is YFSETQ in the germline V gene. This CDR3 contains 14 residues. The trim removed 4 bases at V and 3 bases at J, leaving 5 bases unmatched. Here the CDR3 reads CASSPTGRTDTQYF. CDR3 bases: TGCGCCAGCAGCCCGACAGGGCGGACAGATACGCAGTATTTT.

This rearrangement joins TRBV6-5 to TRBJ1-6; no firm D call. With 2 bases removed from V and 7 bases from J, the gap between germline ends came to 6 bases. This CDR3 has 13 residues. Germline assignment: CDR1 MNHEY and CDR2 SVGAGI. The CDR3 loop reads CASSYDGNSPLHF. In DNA, the CDR3 is TGTGCCAGCAGTTACGACGGGAATTCACCCCTCCACTTT.

This chain links TRBV18 with TRBJ1-2, with a possible D match to TRBD1 (6 bases). V was pared by 3 bases and J by 0 bases, with 14 bases between. The germline gives CDR1 KGHSH, CDR2 LQKENI. The CDR3 has 16 residues. The CDR3 sequence is CASSPQSTGSNYGYTF. The CDR3 nucleotides read TGTGCCAGCTCACCGCAATCCACAGGGTCTAACTATGGCTACACCTTC.

The V gene is TRBV24-1, the J gene TRBJ2-7, with D perhaps TRBD1 (6 bases). The ends were cut back, 2 bases at V and 1 base at J, with 8 bases in the middle. The CDR3 loop spans 14 amino acids. CDR1 and CDR2 (germline): KGHDR, SFDVKD. The chain's CDR3 is CATSDSDRSYEQYF. CDR3 DNA: TGTGCCACCAGTGATTCGGACAGATCCTACGAGCAGTACTTC.

The chain joins TRBV6-5 to TRBJ1-2, with 7 bases fitting TRBD1. This CDR3 spans 13 amino acids. With V trimmed by 6 bases and J by 4 bases, 5 bases remained unmatched. Germline V gene sequence: CDR1 MNHEY, CDR2 SVGAGI. The CDR3 region has the DNA TGTGCCAGCAGAAACGACAGGGCCTATGGCTACACCTTC. Translating it yields CASRNDRAYGYTF.

V usage is TRBV7-9 and J usage is TRBJ1-5, with D maybe TRBD1 (6 bases). The CDR3 is made up of 15 amino acids. The germline V and J ends were trimmed by 0 bases and 5 bases, with 11 bases remaining between them. CDR1 is SEHNR and CDR2 is FQNEAQ in the germline V gene (reference sequence). This CDR3 reads CASSLASGTYQPQHF. In nucleotides, the CDR3 is TGTGCCAGCAGCTTAGCTTCCGGGACATATCAGCCCCAGCATTTT.

This clone has just a few counts. V gene TRBV30 combines with J gene TRBJ1-6, with unresolved D. The germline CDR1 and CDR2 sequences are GTSNPN and SVGIG (reference sequence). With 4 bases removed from V and 6 bases from J, the gap between germline ends came to 16 bases. The CDR3 is 15 residues long. This chain's CDR3 is CAWKFMGRLNSPLHF. CDR3 nucleotides: TGTGCCTGGAAGTTTATGGGCCGTCTTAATTCACCCCTCCACTTT.

This clone was recorded a few times. The chain carries TRBV28 and TRBJ1-4; 8 bases fit TRBD1. J lost 2 bases, V lost 4 bases, and 12 bases had no gene match. CDR1 and CDR2 (germline): MDHEN, SYDVKM. The CDR3 totals 18 residues. Here the CDR3 reads CASSSPAGTGLTNEKLFF. CDR3 bases: TGTGCCAGCAGTTCCCCGGCCGGGACAGGTTTGACTAATGAAAAACTGTTTTTT.

The chain is built from TRBV10-2 and TRBJ1-5; D remains unclear. The CDR3 has 12 amino acids. In germline, CDR1 is WSHSY, CDR2 SAAADI. With 3 bases removed from V and 7 bases from J, the gap between germline ends came to 7 bases. This CDR3 reads CASSEGKQPQHF. DNA for the CDR3: TGCGCCAGCAGTGAAGGGAAGCAGCCCCAGCATTTT.

This chain links TRBV15 with TRBJ2-3, with 7 bases lining up with TRBD2. V shed 0 bases, J shed 4 bases, and the junction held 10 bases outside the gene matches. This CDR3 contains 17 residues. CDR1 and CDR2 from the germline V gene are LNHNV and YYDKDF (reference sequence). As DNA, the CDR3 is TGTGCCACCAGCAGAGATTGGTCGGCGGGGGTCTCAGATACGCAGTATTTT. Translation: CATSRDWSAGVSDTQYF.

This clone has only one observation. The chain has TRBV24-1 and TRBJ2-3; perhaps D is TRBD1 or TRBD2 (5 bases each). Germline-derived CDR1 and CDR2 are KGHDR and SFDVKD. The CDR3 loop spans 11 amino acids. Trimming shortened V by 4 bases and J by 9 bases, and 7 bases separated the two germline ends. This CDR3 is CATSEWGTQYF. The CDR3 DNA follows: TGTGCCACCAGTGAATGGGGGACGCAGTATTTT.

The chain joins TRBV11-2 to TRBJ1-1; no definite D call. Trimming took 1 base from V and 4 from J, leaving 10 bases between them. The CDR3 runs to 14 residues. CDR1 and CDR2 from the germline V gene are SGHAT and FQNNGV. CDR3 residues: CASSLVLGSTEAFF. Written as DNA, the CDR3 is TGTGCCAGCAGCTTAGTGTTAGGGAGCACTGAAGCTTTCTTT.

The chain is built from TRBV6-4 and TRBJ2-1; D is unresolved. Looked up from germline, CDR1 is MRHNA and CDR2 is SNTAGT. This CDR3 region has 13 residues. V was cut by 0 bases and J by 8 bases, with 8 bases left in between. The CDR3 DNA reads TGTGCCAGCAGTGACTCGTCCCACGATGAGCAGTTCTTC. Translated, it gives CASSDSSHDEQFF.

This chain uses TRBV7-2 with TRBJ2-3; D unclear. This CDR3 is built from 14 residues. Germline V gene lookup returns CDR1 SGHTA and CDR2 FQGNSA. The CDR3 DNA sequence: TGTGCTAACTCAGGATTTACTAGCACAGATACGCAGTATTTT. Translation: CANSGFTSTDTQYF.

The rearrangement joins TRBV10-3 to TRBJ2-5; 8 bases match TRBD2. Germline lookup yields CDR1 ENHRY and CDR2 SYGVKD. The CDR3 runs 17 residues. V was pared by 6 bases and J by 2 bases, with 14 bases of the junction left unmatched. CDR3 amino acids: CAISAGGAAGPQETQYF. The CDR3, as DNA: TGTGCCATCAGCGCGGGGGGAGCCGCGGGACCGCAAGAGACCCAGTACTTC.

V gene TRBV27 combines with J gene TRBJ2-7; D tentatively fits TRBD1 or TRBD2 (8 bases each). Germline V gene lookup returns CDR1 MNHEY and CDR2 SMNVEV (reference sequence). Between the trimmed V and J ends, which lost 5 bases and 2 bases, there was a span of 25 bases. The CDR3 sequence is 18 residues long. CDR3 region: CASSERTGSKRGTYEQYF. The CDR3 nucleotides are TGTGCCAGCAGTGAACGGACAGGGTCTAAGCGGGGGACCTACGAGCAGTACTTC.

The J gene is TRBJ2-2, the V gene TRBV4-1, with D possibly being TRBD1 or TRBD2 (5 bases each). Trimming shortened V by 1 base and J by 5 bases, and 14 bases separated the two germline ends. The CDR3 covers 16 residues. Germline loops: CDR1 MGHRA, CDR2 YSYEKL. This chain's CDR3 is CASSQADYWGTGELFF. The CDR3 DNA reads TGCGCCAGCAGCCAAGCAGACTATTGGGGGACCGGGGAGCTGTTTTTT.

The rearrangement uses TRBV19 and TRBJ1-5; the D gene is possibly TRBD1 (6 bases). The V gene lost 3 bases and the J gene lost 6 bases, with 12 bases spanning the gap. The germline V gene has CDR1 LNHDA and CDR2 SQIVND (reference sequence). CDR3 length: 14 residues. The CDR3 spells CASSMAGGGQPQHF. The DNA of the CDR3 is TGTGCCAGTAGTATGGCGGGGGGCGGTCAGCCCCAGCATTTT.

The sample holds one count of this clone. The DNA of the CDR3 is TGTGCCAGCGGGAGTTTGGGTAATGAAAAACTGTTTTTT. Translation gives CASGSLGNEKLFF. The chain recombines TRBV27 with TRBJ1-4; D is unclear. Germline loops: CDR1 MNHEY, CDR2 SMNVEV (reference sequence). V was clipped by 8 bases and J by 4 bases, with 11 bases between them. CDR3 length: 13 amino acids.

CDR3 nucleotide sequence: TGTGCCAGCAGCTACCGGGCCATGAGGTCGGGCACTGAAGCTTTCTTT. Translation gives CASSYRAMRSGTEAFF. The V gene is TRBV11-1, the J gene TRBJ1-1; D unresolved. The length of the CDR3 is 16 residues. From germline, CDR1 is SGHAT and CDR2 FQDESV (reference sequence). Between the trimmed V and J ends, which lost 4 bases and 4 bases, there was a span of 19 bases.

The chain recombines TRBV7-3 with TRBJ1-1; a weak D match, TRBD1 (6 bases). The CDR3 totals 15 residues. The V end was cut by 2 bases, the J end by 1 base, with 11 bases between. Germline V CDR1 and CDR2: SGHTA, FQGTGA. The CDR3 sequence is CASSLDRPQNTEAFF. The CDR3 nucleotides read TGTGCCAGCAGCTTAGACAGGCCCCAGAACACTGAAGCTTTCTTT.

This clone came up a few times. J is TRBJ1-4 and V is TRBV27, with no clear D. Trimming took off 1 base at V and 7 bases at J, with 16 bases between the two ends. The CDR3 is made up of 16 amino acids. Germline lookup yields CDR1 MNHEY and CDR2 SMNVEV (reference sequence). In nucleotides, the CDR3 is TGTGCCAGCAGTTTATTCTCCCGAACCGCCCCTGAAAAACTGTTTTTT. Protein product: CASSLFSRTAPEKLFF.

This chain links TRBV5-6 with TRBJ1-2, with TRBD1 matching 7 bases. J lost 7 bases, V lost 7 bases, and 7 bases had no gene match. CDR1 SGHDT and CDR2 YYEEEE come from the germline V gene. The CDR3 totals 12 residues. CDR3 sequence reads: CASSDRVRGYTF. CDR3 DNA sequence: TGTGCCAGCTCTGACAGGGTTCGTGGCTACACCTTC.

DNA for the CDR3: TGTGCCAGCAGCAACTACGGGGGTGACTATGGCTACACCTTC. It encodes CASSNYGGDYGYTF. The rearrangement links TRBV11-2 to TRBJ1-2; D is possibly TRBD1 (5 bases). Germline assignment: CDR1 SGHAT and CDR2 FQNNGV. V was pared by 5 bases and J by 3 bases, with 13 bases between. The CDR3 extends over 14 amino acids.

V and J are TRBV5-1 and TRBJ2-3; 8 bases agree with TRBD1. Germline V gene data show CDR1 as SGHRS and CDR2 as YFSETQ. The CDR3 sequence is 16 residues long. V lost 0 bases and J lost 0; bases outside the gene matches: 3. The DNA of the CDR3 is TGCGCCAGCAGCTTGGTCGCAGGGGGCAGCACAGATACGCAGTATTTT. Residues: CASSLVAGGSTDTQYF.